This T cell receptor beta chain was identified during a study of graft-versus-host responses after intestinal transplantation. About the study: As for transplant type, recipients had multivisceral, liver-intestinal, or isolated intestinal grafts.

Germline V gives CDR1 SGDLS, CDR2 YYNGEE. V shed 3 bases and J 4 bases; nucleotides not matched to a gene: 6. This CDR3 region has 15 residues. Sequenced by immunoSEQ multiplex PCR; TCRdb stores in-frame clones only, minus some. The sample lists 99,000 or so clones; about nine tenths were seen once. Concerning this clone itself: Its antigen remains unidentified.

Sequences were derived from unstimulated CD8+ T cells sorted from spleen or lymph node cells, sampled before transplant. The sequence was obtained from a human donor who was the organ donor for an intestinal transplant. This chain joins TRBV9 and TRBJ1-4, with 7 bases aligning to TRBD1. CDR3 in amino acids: CASSASGTDNEKLFF. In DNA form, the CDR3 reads TGTGCCAGCAGCGCCTCCGGGACAGATAATGAAAAACTGTTTTTT. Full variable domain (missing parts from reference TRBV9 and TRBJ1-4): DSGVTQTPKHLITATGQRVTLRCSPRSGDLSVYWYQQSLDQGLQFLIQYYNGEERAKGNILERFSAQQFPDLHSELNLSSLELGDSALYFCASSASGTDNEKLFFGSGTQLSVL.